This T cell receptor (beta chain) emerged from a study of cytomegalovirus exposure and HLA in healthy donors. This CDR3 has 16 residues. Germline V gene lookup returns CDR1 SGHKS and CDR2 YYEKEE (reference sequence). The J segment lost 7 bases and the V segment lost 1 base, leaving 8 bases of the junction unmatched. The PCR made use of 60 Vbeta and 13 Jbeta primers. Here immunoSEQ multiplex PCR was the method, and the copy in TCRdb shows in-frame clones only, minus some. The sample records a few hundred thousand clones, 65% to 80% being singletons. This receptor was taken from a man in his forties or fifties in good health and CMV-seronegative. The sample comprised PBMCs. The chain has TRBV5-5 and TRBJ1-4, with 9 bases that match TRBD1. The CDR3 nucleotides are TGTGCCAGCAGCTTGATACCGGGACAGGGAATTGAAAAACTGTTTTTT. It codes for CASSLIPGQGIEKLFF.